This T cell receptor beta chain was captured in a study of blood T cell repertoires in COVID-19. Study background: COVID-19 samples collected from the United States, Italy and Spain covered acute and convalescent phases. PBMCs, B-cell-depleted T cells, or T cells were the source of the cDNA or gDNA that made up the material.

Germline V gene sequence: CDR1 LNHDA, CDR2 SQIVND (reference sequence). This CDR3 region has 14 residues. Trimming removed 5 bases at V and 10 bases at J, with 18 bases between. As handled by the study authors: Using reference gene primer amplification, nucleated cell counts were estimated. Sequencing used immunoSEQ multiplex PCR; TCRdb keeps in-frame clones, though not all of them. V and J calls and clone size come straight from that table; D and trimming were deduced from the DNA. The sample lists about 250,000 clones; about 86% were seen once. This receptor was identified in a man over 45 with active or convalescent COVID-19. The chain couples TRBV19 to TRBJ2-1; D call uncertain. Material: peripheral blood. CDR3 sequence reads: CASSGTAGTREQFF. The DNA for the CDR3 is TGTGCCAGTAGTGGAACGGCAGGAACCCGGGAGCAGTTCTTC.